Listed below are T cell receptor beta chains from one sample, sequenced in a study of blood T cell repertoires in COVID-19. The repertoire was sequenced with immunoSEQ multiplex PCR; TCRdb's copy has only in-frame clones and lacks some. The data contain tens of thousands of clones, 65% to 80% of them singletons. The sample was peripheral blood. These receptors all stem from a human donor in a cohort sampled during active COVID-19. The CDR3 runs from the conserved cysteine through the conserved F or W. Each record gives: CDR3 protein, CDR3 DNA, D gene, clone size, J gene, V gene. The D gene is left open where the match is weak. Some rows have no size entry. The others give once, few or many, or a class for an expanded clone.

CDR3aa: CASSLGSPDTQYF
CDR3nt: TGTGCCAGTAGTCTCGGGTCCCCAGATACGCAGTATTTT
d_gene: -
abundance: -
j_gene: TRBJ2-3
v_gene: TRBV19

CDR3aa: CASSLVGTSGTEQFF
CDR3nt: TGTGCCAGCAGCTTGGTGGGGACTAGCGGGACTGAGCAGTTCTTC
d_gene: TRBD2
abundance: -
j_gene: TRBJ2-1
v_gene: TRBV5-6

CDR3aa: CASSYPTGSAGELFF
CDR3nt: TGTGCCAGCAGTTACCCGACAGGGTCGGCCGGGGAGCTGTTTTTT
d_gene: TRBD1
abundance: -
j_gene: TRBJ2-2
v_gene: TRBV6-5

CDR3aa: CASSLLAESSYEQYF
CDR3nt: TGTGCCAGCAGCTTACTAGCGGAGAGCTCCTACGAGCAGTACTTC
d_gene: TRBD2
abundance: -
j_gene: TRBJ2-7
v_gene: TRBV7-3

CDR3aa: CASSLGDRIKQETQYF
CDR3nt: TGTGCCAGCAGCTTGGGGGACAGGATAAAACAAGAGACCCAGTACTTC
d_gene: TRBD1
abundance: -
j_gene: TRBJ2-5
v_gene: TRBV7-8

CDR3aa: CASSVVSSMNTEAFF
CDR3nt: TGTGCCAGCAGCGTAGTATCGAGCATGAACACTGAAGCTTTCTTT
d_gene: -
abundance: -
j_gene: TRBJ1-1
v_gene: TRBV9

CDR3aa: CASSQRLTGNSQPQHF
CDR3nt: TGTGCCAGCAGCCAAAGGTTGACAGGGAACAGTCAGCCCCAGCATTTT
d_gene: TRBD1
abundance: few
j_gene: TRBJ1-5
v_gene: TRBV7-2

CDR3aa: CASSPGRAGTDTQYF
CDR3nt: TGTGCCAGCAGCCCCGGGAGGGCCGGCACAGATACGCAGTATTTT
d_gene: TRBD2
abundance: -
j_gene: TRBJ2-3
v_gene: TRBV3-1/TRBV3-2

CDR3aa: CASSGTHTYEQYF
CDR3nt: TGTGCCAGCAGTGGGACACATACCTACGAGCAGTACTTC
d_gene: -
abundance: -
j_gene: TRBJ2-7
v_gene: TRBV7-6

CDR3aa: CASSLGSGRAETQYF
CDR3nt: TGTGCCAGCAGCTTGGGTAGCGGGAGGGCAGAGACCCAGTACTTC
d_gene: TRBD2
abundance: -
j_gene: TRBJ2-5
v_gene: TRBV5-5

CDR3aa: CATSDLWTSGSRNEQFF
CDR3nt: TGTGCCACCAGTGATTTGTGGACTAGCGGGAGTCGGAATGAGCAGTTCTTC
d_gene: TRBD2
abundance: -
j_gene: TRBJ2-1
v_gene: TRBV24-1

CDR3aa: CASSLEPQPTYEQYF
CDR3nt: TGTGCCAGCAGCCTCGAACCACAGCCTACCTACGAGCAGTACTTC
d_gene: -
abundance: few
j_gene: TRBJ2-7
v_gene: TRBV9

CDR3aa: CASRITGVGEQYF
CDR3nt: TGTGCCAGCAGAATTACAGGGGTTGGCGAGCAGTACTTC
d_gene: TRBD1
abundance: -
j_gene: TRBJ2-7
v_gene: TRBV7-9

CDR3aa: CASNLNRANEKLFF
CDR3nt: TGTGCCAGCAATCTGAACAGGGCTAATGAAAAACTGTTTTTT
d_gene: -
abundance: -
j_gene: TRBJ1-4
v_gene: TRBV2

CDR3aa: CASSLSTGMGTEAFF
CDR3nt: TGTGCCAGCAGCTTATCGACAGGGATGGGGACTGAAGCTTTCTTT
d_gene: TRBD1
abundance: many
j_gene: TRBJ1-1
v_gene: TRBV7-9

CDR3aa: CASSSGQAETQYF
CDR3nt: TGTGCCAGCAGTTCCGGACAGGCGGAGACCCAGTACTTC
d_gene: TRBD1
abundance: -
j_gene: TRBJ2-5
v_gene: TRBV28

CDR3aa: CASSFQGGPGYTF
CDR3nt: TGTGCCAGCAGCTTCCAGGGCGGACCTGGCTACACCTTC
d_gene: -
abundance: -
j_gene: TRBJ1-2
v_gene: TRBV5-4

CDR3aa: CASSLVRGQGRDKQFF
CDR3nt: TGCGCCAGCAGCTTGGTGCGGGGGCAGGGGAGGGACAAACAGTTCTTC
d_gene: -
abundance: -
j_gene: TRBJ2-1
v_gene: TRBV5-1

CDR3aa: CASSFRYGYTF
CDR3nt: TGTGCCAGCAGTTTTCGCTATGGCTACACCTTC
d_gene: -
abundance: -
j_gene: TRBJ1-2
v_gene: TRBV28

CDR3aa: CASSHRQGTPNYGYTF
CDR3nt: TGTGCCAGCAGCCATCGACAGGGGACACCTAACTATGGCTACACCTTC
d_gene: TRBD1
abundance: few
j_gene: TRBJ1-2
v_gene: TRBV7-2

CDR3aa: CASSGRPSGSTGELFF
CDR3nt: TGTGCCAGCAGCGGTCGACCGAGCGGCAGCACCGGGGAGCTGTTTTTT
d_gene: -
abundance: few
j_gene: TRBJ2-2
v_gene: TRBV7-6

CDR3aa: CASPGGSFEYNEQFF
CDR3nt: TGTGCCAGCCCAGGTGGGAGCTTCGAATACAATGAGCAGTTCTTC
d_gene: -
abundance: -
j_gene: TRBJ2-1
v_gene: TRBV2

CDR3aa: CASSGFRDRGEETQYF
CDR3nt: TGTGCCAGCAGCGGTTTCCGGGACAGGGGGGAAGAGACCCAGTACTTC
d_gene: TRBD1
abundance: -
j_gene: TRBJ2-5
v_gene: TRBV5-4

CDR3aa: CASSIGTSGGGRVGEQFF
CDR3nt: TGTGCCAGTAGTATAGGGACTAGCGGGGGGGGCCGCGTTGGTGAGCAGTTCTTC
d_gene: TRBD2
abundance: -
j_gene: TRBJ2-1
v_gene: TRBV19

CDR3aa: CASSDGTVSNQPQHF
CDR3nt: TGTGCCAGCAGTGACGGGACAGTTAGCAATCAGCCCCAGCATTTT
d_gene: TRBD1
abundance: -
j_gene: TRBJ1-5
v_gene: TRBV11-2

CDR3aa: CASHTLPWDLHTGELFF
CDR3nt: TGTGCCAGCCATACCCTACCCTGGGACTTACACACCGGGGAGCTGTTTTTT
d_gene: -
abundance: -
j_gene: TRBJ2-2
v_gene: TRBV19

CDR3aa: CATSSPRGSGANVLTF
CDR3nt: TGTGCCACCAGCAGCCCTAGGGGTTCCGGGGCCAACGTCCTGACTTTC
d_gene: -
abundance: -
j_gene: TRBJ2-6
v_gene: TRBV15

CDR3aa: CASRISGSSYEQYF
CDR3nt: TGTGCCAGCAGAATTAGCGGGAGCTCCTACGAGCAGTACTTC
d_gene: TRBD2
abundance: -
j_gene: TRBJ2-7
v_gene: TRBV6-5

CDR3aa: CASRETNEKLFF
CDR3nt: TGTGCCAGCAGGGAGACTAATGAAAAACTGTTTTTT
d_gene: -
abundance: -
j_gene: TRBJ1-4
v_gene: TRBV6-6

CDR3aa: CASIEDRLNTEAFF
CDR3nt: TGTGCCAGCATCGAAGACAGGCTCAACACTGAAGCTTTCTTT
d_gene: -
abundance: few
j_gene: TRBJ1-1
v_gene: TRBV6-6

CDR3aa: CASSLELAGGNEQFF
CDR3nt: TGTGCCAGCAGCTTAGAACTAGCGGGGGGCAATGAGCAGTTCTTC
d_gene: TRBD2
abundance: few
j_gene: TRBJ2-1
v_gene: TRBV7-2

CDR3aa: CASSRGQVNTEAFF
CDR3nt: TGCGCCAGCAGCCGCGGACAGGTGAACACTGAAGCTTTCTTT
d_gene: TRBD1
abundance: -
j_gene: TRBJ1-1
v_gene: TRBV4-1

CDR3aa: CASSQDQQGAKEKLFF
CDR3nt: TGCGCCAGCAGCCAAGATCAACAGGGGGCAAAGGAAAAACTGTTTTTT
d_gene: TRBD1
abundance: few
j_gene: TRBJ1-4
v_gene: TRBV4-1

CDR3aa: CASSLEGAGGEKLFF
CDR3nt: TGTGCCAGCAGTTTGGAGGGGGCCGGAGGTGAAAAACTGTTTTTT
d_gene: TRBD1
abundance: -
j_gene: TRBJ1-4
v_gene: TRBV28

CDR3aa: CATSAPGGGGGGVGQFF
CDR3nt: TGTGCCACCAGTGCCCCGGGGGGCGGGGGAGGTGGTGTGGGGCAGTTCTTC
d_gene: -
abundance: -
j_gene: TRBJ2-1
v_gene: TRBV24-1

CDR3aa: CASIRGGRNYGYTF
CDR3nt: TGTGCCAGCATTAGAGGGGGCCGAAACTATGGCTACACCTTC
d_gene: TRBD1
abundance: -
j_gene: TRBJ1-2
v_gene: TRBV6-5

CDR3aa: CASSLVSGNTGELFF
CDR3nt: TGTGCCAGCAGCTTAGTTAGCGGTAACACCGGGGAGCTGTTTTTT
d_gene: -
abundance: -
j_gene: TRBJ2-2
v_gene: TRBV7-9

CDR3aa: CASSLGTSGSLDTGELFF
CDR3nt: TGTGCCAGCAGCTTGGGGACTAGCGGGAGTTTGGACACCGGGGAGCTGTTTTTT
d_gene: TRBD2
abundance: -
j_gene: TRBJ2-2
v_gene: TRBV13

CDR3aa: CASSLGTSGPDTQYF
CDR3nt: TGTGCCAGCAGCTTAGGGACTAGCGGGCCGGATACGCAGTATTTT
d_gene: TRBD2
abundance: -
j_gene: TRBJ2-3
v_gene: TRBV5-6

CDR3aa: CASSFQGVDTQYF
CDR3nt: TGTGCCAGCAGCTTCCAGGGTGTAGATACGCAGTATTTT
d_gene: -
abundance: -
j_gene: TRBJ2-3
v_gene: TRBV11-2

CDR3aa: CASSPPGTSGTDTQYF
CDR3nt: TGTGCCAGCAGTCCTCCCGGGACTAGCGGGACTGATACGCAGTATTTT
d_gene: TRBD2
abundance: -
j_gene: TRBJ2-3
v_gene: TRBV6-6

CDR3aa: CASSSTGGVSNSPLHF
CDR3nt: TGCGCCAGCAGCTCGACAGGGGGTGTTAGTAATTCACCCCTCCACTTT
d_gene: TRBD1
abundance: -
j_gene: TRBJ1-6
v_gene: TRBV5-1

CDR3aa: CASSRGGSEKLFF
CDR3nt: TGTGCCAGCAGCCGGGGGGGTAGTGAAAAACTGTTTTTT
d_gene: -
abundance: -
j_gene: TRBJ1-4
v_gene: TRBV28

CDR3aa: CASSYGVGTSGTEQFF
CDR3nt: TGTGCCAGCAGTTACGGAGTCGGGACTAGCGGGACTGAGCAGTTCTTC
d_gene: TRBD2
abundance: once
j_gene: TRBJ2-1
v_gene: TRBV27

CDR3aa: CATSRGGEETQYF
CDR3nt: TGCGCCACCTCTCGAGGGGGTGAAGAGACCCAGTACTTC
d_gene: -
abundance: -
j_gene: TRBJ2-5
v_gene: TRBV10-1

CDR3aa: CASSLVPGLNTEAFF
CDR3nt: TGCGCCAGCAGCTTGGTTCCAGGATTGAACACTGAAGCTTTCTTT
d_gene: -
abundance: -
j_gene: TRBJ1-1
v_gene: TRBV5-1

CDR3aa: CASSYIASGGELFF
CDR3nt: TGTGCCAGCAGTTACATAGCGAGCGGCGGGGAGCTGTTTTTT
d_gene: -
abundance: -
j_gene: TRBJ2-2
v_gene: TRBV2

CDR3aa: CASSVGTGETDTQYF
CDR3nt: TGTGCCAGCAGCGTTGGGACAGGGGAGACAGATACGCAGTATTTT
d_gene: TRBD1
abundance: -
j_gene: TRBJ2-3
v_gene: TRBV5-4

CDR3aa: CASSPSRVYTQYF
CDR3nt: TGTGCCAGCAGCCCCTCCAGGGTATATACGCAGTATTTT
d_gene: -
abundance: -
j_gene: TRBJ2-3
v_gene: TRBV28

CDR3aa: CASSLTAYEQYF
CDR3nt: TGTGCCAGCAGCCTCACAGCCTACGAGCAGTACTTC
d_gene: -
abundance: -
j_gene: TRBJ2-7
v_gene: TRBV11-3

CDR3aa: CASSRVVRETQYF
CDR3nt: TGTGCCAGCTCCCGGGTGGTGAGGGAGACCCAGTACTTC
d_gene: -
abundance: once
j_gene: TRBJ2-5
v_gene: TRBV7-3

CDR3aa: CAWSGRNTEAFF
CDR3nt: TGTGCCTGGAGTGGCAGGAACACTGAAGCTTTCTTT
d_gene: -
abundance: once
j_gene: TRBJ1-1
v_gene: TRBV30

CDR3aa: CASSLASGSQYEQYF
CDR3nt: TGTGCCAGCAGCTTAGCTAGCGGGAGTCAGTACGAGCAGTACTTC
d_gene: TRBD2
abundance: -
j_gene: TRBJ2-7
v_gene: TRBV7-3

CDR3aa: CASSPGVGGELFF
CDR3nt: TGTGCCAGCTCACCGGGCGTCGGCGGGGAGCTGTTTTTT
d_gene: -
abundance: -
j_gene: TRBJ2-2
v_gene: TRBV18

CDR3aa: CASSRTEETQYF
CDR3nt: TGTGCCAGCAGTCGGACAGAAGAGACCCAGTACTTC
d_gene: -
abundance: once
j_gene: TRBJ2-5
v_gene: TRBV2

CDR3aa: CASSFRTSGPYEQYF
CDR3nt: TGTGCCAGCAGTTTTAGGACTAGCGGTCCCTACGAGCAGTACTTC
d_gene: TRBD2
abundance: -
j_gene: TRBJ2-7
v_gene: TRBV28

CDR3aa: CASSSSGQETQYF
CDR3nt: TGTGCCAGTAGTAGCAGCGGTCAAGAGACCCAGTACTTC
d_gene: -
abundance: few
j_gene: TRBJ2-5
v_gene: TRBV19